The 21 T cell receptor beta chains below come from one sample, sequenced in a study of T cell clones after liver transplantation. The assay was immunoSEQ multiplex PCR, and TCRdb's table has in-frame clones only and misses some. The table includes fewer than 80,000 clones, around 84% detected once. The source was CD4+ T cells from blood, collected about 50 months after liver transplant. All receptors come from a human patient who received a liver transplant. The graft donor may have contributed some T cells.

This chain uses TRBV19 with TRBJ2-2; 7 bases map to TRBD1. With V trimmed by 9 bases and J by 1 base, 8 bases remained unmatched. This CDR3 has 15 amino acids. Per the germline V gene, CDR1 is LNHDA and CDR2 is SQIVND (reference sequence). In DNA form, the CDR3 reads TGTGCCAGCCACTCGACAGGGCTGAACACCGGGGAGCTGTTTTTT. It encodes CASHSTGLNTGELFF.

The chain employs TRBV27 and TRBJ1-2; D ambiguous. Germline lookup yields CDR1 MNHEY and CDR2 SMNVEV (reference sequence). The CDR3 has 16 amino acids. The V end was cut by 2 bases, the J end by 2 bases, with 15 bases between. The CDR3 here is CASSLNLEVGNYGYTF. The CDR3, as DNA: TGTGCCAGCAGTTTAAACCTGGAGGTTGGGAACTATGGCTACACCTTC.

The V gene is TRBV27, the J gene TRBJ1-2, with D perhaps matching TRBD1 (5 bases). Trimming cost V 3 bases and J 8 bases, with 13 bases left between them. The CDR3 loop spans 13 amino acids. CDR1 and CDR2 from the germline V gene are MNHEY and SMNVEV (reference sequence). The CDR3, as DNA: TGTGCCAGCAGTTTCCTTCAGGGTTGGGGCTACACCTTC. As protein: CASSFLQGWGYTF.

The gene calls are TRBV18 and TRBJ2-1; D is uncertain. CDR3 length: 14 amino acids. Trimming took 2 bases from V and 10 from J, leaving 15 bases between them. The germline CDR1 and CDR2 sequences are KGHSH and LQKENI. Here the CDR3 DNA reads TGTGCCAGCTCACCAAGAGACGCCGACTCCGAGCAGTTCTTC. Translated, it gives CASSPRDADSEQFF.

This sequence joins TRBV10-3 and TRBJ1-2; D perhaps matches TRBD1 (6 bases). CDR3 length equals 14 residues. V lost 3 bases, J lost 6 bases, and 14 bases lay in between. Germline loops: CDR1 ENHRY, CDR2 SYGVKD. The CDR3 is CAISDWGGADGYTF. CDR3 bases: TGTGCCATCAGTGATTGGGGGGGCGCGGATGGCTACACCTTC.

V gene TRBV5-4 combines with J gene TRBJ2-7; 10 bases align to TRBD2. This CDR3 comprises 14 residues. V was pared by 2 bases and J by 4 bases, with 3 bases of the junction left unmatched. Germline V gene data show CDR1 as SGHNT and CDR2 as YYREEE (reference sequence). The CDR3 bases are TGTGCCAGCAGCTTTGCTAGCGGGAGATACGAGCAGTACTTC. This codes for CASSFASGRYEQYF.

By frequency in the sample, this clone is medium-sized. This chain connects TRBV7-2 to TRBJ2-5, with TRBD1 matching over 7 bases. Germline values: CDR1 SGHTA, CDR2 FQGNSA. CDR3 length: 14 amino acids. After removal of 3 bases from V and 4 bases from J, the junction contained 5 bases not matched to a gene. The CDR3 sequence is CASSFQGGRETQYF. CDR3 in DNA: TGTGCCAGCAGCTTCCAAGGGGGCCGAGAGACCCAGTACTTC. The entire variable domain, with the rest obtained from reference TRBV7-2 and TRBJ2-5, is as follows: GAGVSQSPSNKVTEKGKDVELRCDPISGHTALYWYRQSLGQGLEFLIYFQGNSAPDKSGLPSDRFSAERTGGSVSTLTIQRTQQEDSAVYLCASSFQGGRETQYFGPGTRLLVL.

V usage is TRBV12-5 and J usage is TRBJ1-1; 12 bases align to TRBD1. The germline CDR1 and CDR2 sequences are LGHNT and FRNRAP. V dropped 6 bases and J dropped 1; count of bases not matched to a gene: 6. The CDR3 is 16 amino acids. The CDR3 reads CASGLRDRGQNTEAFF. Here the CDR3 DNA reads TGTGCTAGTGGACTCCGGGACAGGGGGCAGAACACTGAAGCTTTCTTT.

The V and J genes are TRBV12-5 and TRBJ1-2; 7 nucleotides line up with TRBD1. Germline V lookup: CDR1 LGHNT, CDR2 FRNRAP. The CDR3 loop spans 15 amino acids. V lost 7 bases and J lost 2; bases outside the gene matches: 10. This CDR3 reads CASAPREGANYGYTF. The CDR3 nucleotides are TGTGCTAGTGCCCCGCGTGAGGGGGCGAACTATGGCTACACCTTC.

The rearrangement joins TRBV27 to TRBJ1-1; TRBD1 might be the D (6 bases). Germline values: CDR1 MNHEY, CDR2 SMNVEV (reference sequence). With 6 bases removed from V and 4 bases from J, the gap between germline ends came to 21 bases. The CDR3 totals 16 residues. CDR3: CASRRNGGGWSTEAFF. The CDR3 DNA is TGTGCCAGCAGACGTAACGGGGGGGGCTGGAGCACTGAAGCTTTCTTT.

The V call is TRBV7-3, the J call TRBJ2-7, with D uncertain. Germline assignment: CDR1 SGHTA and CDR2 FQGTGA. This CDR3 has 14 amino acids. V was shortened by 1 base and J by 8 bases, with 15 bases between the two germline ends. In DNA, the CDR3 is TGTGCCAGCAGCTTAAAGAGAGACTCTGGCCAGCAGTACTTC. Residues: CASSLKRDSGQQYF.

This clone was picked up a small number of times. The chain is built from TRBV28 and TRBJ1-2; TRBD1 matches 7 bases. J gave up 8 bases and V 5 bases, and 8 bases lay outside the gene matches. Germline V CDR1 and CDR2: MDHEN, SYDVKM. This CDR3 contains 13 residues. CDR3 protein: CASSPDRDWGYTF. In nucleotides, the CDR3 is TGTGCCAGCAGTCCCGACAGGGATTGGGGCTACACCTTC.

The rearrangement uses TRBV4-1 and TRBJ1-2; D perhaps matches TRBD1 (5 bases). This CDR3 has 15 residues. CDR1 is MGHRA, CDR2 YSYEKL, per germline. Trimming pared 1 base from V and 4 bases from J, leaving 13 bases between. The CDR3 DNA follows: TGCGCCAGCAGCCAAGGACGAACAGGAGGCTATGGCTACACCTTC. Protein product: CASSQGRTGGYGYTF.

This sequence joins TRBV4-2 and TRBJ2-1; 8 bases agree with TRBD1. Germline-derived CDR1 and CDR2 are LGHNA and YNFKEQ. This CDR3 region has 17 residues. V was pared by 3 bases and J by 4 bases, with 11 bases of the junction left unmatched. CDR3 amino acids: CASSHGQGPSTYNEQFF. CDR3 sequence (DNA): TGTGCCAGCAGCCATGGACAGGGCCCATCTACTTACAATGAGCAGTTCTTC.

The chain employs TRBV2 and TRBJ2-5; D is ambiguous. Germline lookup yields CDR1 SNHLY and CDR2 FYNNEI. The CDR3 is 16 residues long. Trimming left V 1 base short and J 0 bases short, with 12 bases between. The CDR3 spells CASSEEELGYQETQYF. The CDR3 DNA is TGTGCCAGCAGTGAAGAAGAATTAGGGTACCAAGAGACCCAGTACTTC.

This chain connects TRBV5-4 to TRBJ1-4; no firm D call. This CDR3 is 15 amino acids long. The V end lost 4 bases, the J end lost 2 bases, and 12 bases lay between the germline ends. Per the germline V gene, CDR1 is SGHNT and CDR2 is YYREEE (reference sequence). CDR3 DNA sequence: TGTGCCAGCAGCCCATCTCGGAGGACTAATGAAAAACTGTTTTTT. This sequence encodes CASSPSRRTNEKLFF. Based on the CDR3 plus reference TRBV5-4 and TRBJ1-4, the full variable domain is ETGVTQSPTHLIKTRGQQVTLRCSSQSGHNTVSWYQQALGQGPQFIFQYYREEENGRGNFPPRFSGLQFPNYSSELNVNALELDDSALYLCASSPSRRTNEKLFFGSGTQLSVL.

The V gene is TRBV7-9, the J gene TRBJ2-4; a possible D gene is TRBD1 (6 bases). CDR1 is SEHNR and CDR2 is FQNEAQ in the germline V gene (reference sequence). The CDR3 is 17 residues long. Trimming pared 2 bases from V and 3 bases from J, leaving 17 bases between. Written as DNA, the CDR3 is TGTGCCAGCAGCTTACCTTCAGGGGTGGTTGGCAAAAACATTCAGTACTTC. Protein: CASSLPSGVVGKNIQYF.

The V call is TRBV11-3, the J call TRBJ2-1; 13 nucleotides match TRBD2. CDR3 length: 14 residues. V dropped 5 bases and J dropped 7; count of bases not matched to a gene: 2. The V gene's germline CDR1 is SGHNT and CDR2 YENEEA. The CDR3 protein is CASSRTSGRNEQFF. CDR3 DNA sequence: TGTGCCAGCAGCAGGACTAGCGGGAGAAATGAGCAGTTCTTC. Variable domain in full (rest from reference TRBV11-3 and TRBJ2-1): EAGVVQSPRYKIIEKKQPVAFWCNPISGHNTLYWYLQNLGQGPELLIRYENEEAVDDSQLPKDRFSAERLKGVDSTLKIQPAELGDSAVYLCASSRTSGRNEQFFGPGTRLTVL.

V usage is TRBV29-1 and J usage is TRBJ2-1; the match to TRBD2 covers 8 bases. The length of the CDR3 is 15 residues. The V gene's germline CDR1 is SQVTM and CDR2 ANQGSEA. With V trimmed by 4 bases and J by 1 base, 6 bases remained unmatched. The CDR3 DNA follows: TGCAGCGTTGTCCCAGCGGGGGTTTCCTACAATGAGCAGTTCTTC. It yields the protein CSVVPAGVSYNEQFF.

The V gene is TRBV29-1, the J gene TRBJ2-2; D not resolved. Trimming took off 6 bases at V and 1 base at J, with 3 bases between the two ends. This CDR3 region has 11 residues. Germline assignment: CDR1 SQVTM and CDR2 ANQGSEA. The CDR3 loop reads CSVGNTGELFF. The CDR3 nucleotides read TGCAGCGTGGGGAACACCGGGGAGCTGTTTTTT.

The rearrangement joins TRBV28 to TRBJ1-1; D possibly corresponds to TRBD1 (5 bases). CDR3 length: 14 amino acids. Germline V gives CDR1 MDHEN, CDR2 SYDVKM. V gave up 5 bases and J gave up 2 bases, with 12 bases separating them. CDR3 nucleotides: TGTGCCAGCAGTAAAGGGACCGGCAACACTGAAGCTTTCTTT. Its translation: CASSKGTGNTEAFF.